Presented here are 8 T cell receptor beta chains from one specimen sequenced in a study of beta chain features in type 1 diabetes. The sequenced template was cDNA made from the entire isolated RNA. Sequencing was performed with immunoSEQ multiplex PCR; in TCRdb, only in-frame clones are kept and a portion is missing. The sample holds 400,000 to 600,000 clones; about 29% are singletons and the top ten take about 0.06%. The specimen was naive CD4+ T cells from blood. The receptors derive from a man aged 18 to 30 in good health.

There are a few counts of this clone. The chain combines TRBV11-2 with TRBJ2-2, with D possibly being TRBD1 (5 bases). Trimming pared 3 bases from V and 7 bases from J, leaving 12 bases between. The CDR3 has 14 amino acids. CDR1 and CDR2 from the germline V gene are SGHAT and FQNNGV. CDR3 DNA sequence: TGTGCCAGCAGCTTGGGGCCGAATGGCGGGGAGCTGTTTTTT. It encodes CASSLGPNGGELFF. Complete variable domain (other parts from reference TRBV11-2 and TRBJ2-2): EAGVAQSPRYKIIEKRQSVAFWCNPISGHATLYWYQQILGQGPKLLIQFQNNGVVDDSQLPKDRFSAERLKGVDSTLKIQPAKLEDSAVYLCASSLGPNGGELFFGEGSRLTVL.

Notes on this clone: This sample also contains other DNA sequences that code for the same CDR3. This chain uses TRBV5-1 with TRBJ2-7, with no clear D. V was pared by 0 bases and J by 2 bases, with 3 bases between. This CDR3 has 12 residues. The germline V gene encodes CDR1 SGHRS and CDR2 YFSETQ. CDR3 region: CASSLGAYEQYF. CDR3 DNA: TGCGCCAGCAGCTTGGGCGCCTACGAGCAGTACTTC.

The gene calls are TRBV4-2 and TRBJ2-5, with no clear D. The germline V gene has CDR1 LGHNA and CDR2 YNFKEQ. Trimming took 0 bases from V and 5 from J, leaving 19 bases between them. The CDR3 is 17 amino acids. CDR3 sequence (DNA): TGTGCCAGCAGCCAAGATCAAGTCAGATCCTTCCGGGAGACCCAGTACTTC. As protein: CASSQDQVRSFRETQYF.

This clone was found a few times. The chain employs TRBV7-2 and TRBJ1-2; no firm D call. The CDR3 length is 13 residues. Germline CDR1 SGHTA, CDR2 FQGNSA. V lost 4 bases, J lost 8 bases, and 14 bases lay in between. CDR3 sequence (DNA): TGTGCCAGCAGCTCGAACGGGTCTGGAGGCTACACCTTC. Its protein is CASSSNGSGGYTF.

This chain joins TRBV25-1 and TRBJ2-1; 11 nucleotides align to TRBD2. Germline CDR1 reads MGHDK; CDR2 reads SYGVNS. This CDR3 has 17 residues. Trimming took 6 bases from V and 10 from J; bases not matched to a gene: 17. DNA for the CDR3: TGTGCCAGCAGAGGGCAACTAGCGGGAGTTGTTGGGGGAGAGCAGTTCTTC. Translated: CASRGQLAGVVGGEQFF.

This sequence joins TRBV9 and TRBJ2-1, with TRBD2 matching over 14 bases. Germline assignment: CDR1 SGDLS and CDR2 YYNGEE. This CDR3 comprises 16 residues. Trimming took 3 bases from V and 8 from J; bases not matched to a gene: 7. CDR3 protein: CASSEPGLAGAYEQFF. Written as DNA, the CDR3 is TGTGCCAGCAGCGAACCGGGACTAGCGGGAGCGTATGAGCAGTTCTTC.

This sequence joins TRBV9 and TRBJ2-2; D remains ambiguous. The CDR3 is made up of 14 amino acids. The V end lost 3 bases, the J end lost 4 bases, and 10 bases lay between the germline ends. CDR1 is SGDLS, CDR2 YYNGEE, per germline. CDR3 DNA: TGTGCCAGCAGCGCTGGGCGAGGCACCGGGGAGCTGTTTTTT. Translation gives CASSAGRGTGELFF.

The gene calls are TRBV7-8 and TRBJ2-2; TRBD2 aligns across 11 bases. The CDR3 loop spans 16 amino acids. The trim removed 5 bases at V and 5 bases at J, leaving 7 bases unmatched. In germline, CDR1 is SGHVS, CDR2 FQNEAQ. CDR3 nucleotide sequence: TGTGCCAGCAGCCATAGCGGGAGGGCCAGTACCGGGGAGCTGTTTTTT. Its translation: CASSHSGRASTGELFF.